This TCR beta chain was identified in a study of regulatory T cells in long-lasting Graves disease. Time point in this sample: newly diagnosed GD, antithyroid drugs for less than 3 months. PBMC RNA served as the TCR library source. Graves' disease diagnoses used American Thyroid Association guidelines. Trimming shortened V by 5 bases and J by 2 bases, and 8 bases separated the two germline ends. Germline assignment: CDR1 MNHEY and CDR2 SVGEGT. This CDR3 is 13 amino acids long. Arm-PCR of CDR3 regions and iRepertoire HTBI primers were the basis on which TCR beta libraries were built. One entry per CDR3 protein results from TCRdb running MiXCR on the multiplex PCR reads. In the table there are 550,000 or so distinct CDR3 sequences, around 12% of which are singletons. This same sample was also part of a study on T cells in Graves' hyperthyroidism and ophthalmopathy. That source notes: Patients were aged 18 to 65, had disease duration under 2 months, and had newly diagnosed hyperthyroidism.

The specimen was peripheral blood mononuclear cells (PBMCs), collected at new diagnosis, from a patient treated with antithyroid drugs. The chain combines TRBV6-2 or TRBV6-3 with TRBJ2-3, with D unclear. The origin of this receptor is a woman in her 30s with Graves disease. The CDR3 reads CASSEIPTDTQYF. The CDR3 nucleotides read TGTGCCAGCAGTGAAATTCCCACAGATACGCAGTATTTT.